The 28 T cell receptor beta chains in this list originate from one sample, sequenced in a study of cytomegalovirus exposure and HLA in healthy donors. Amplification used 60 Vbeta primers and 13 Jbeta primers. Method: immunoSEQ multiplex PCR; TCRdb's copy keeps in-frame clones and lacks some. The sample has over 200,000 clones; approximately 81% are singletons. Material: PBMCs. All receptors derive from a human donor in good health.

The CDR3 DNA sequence: TGTGCCAGCAGTGAAAACGTTAGGGGGACGGTAAATGAAAAACTGTTTTTT. Amino acids: CASSENVRGTVNEKLFF. The chain carries TRBV2 and TRBJ1-4; perhaps TRBD1 as D (6 bases). The CDR3 length is 17 residues. V lost 2 bases to trimming and J lost 5 bases, with 18 bases between them. Per the germline V gene, CDR1 is SNHLY and CDR2 is FYNNEI.

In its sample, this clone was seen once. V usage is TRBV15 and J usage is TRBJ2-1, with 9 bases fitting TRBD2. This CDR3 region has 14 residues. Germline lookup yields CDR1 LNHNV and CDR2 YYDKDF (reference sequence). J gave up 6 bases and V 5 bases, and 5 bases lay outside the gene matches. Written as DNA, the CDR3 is TGTGCCACCAGCGGGGGACTAGCAGTCAATGAGCAGTTCTTC. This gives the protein CATSGGLAVNEQFF. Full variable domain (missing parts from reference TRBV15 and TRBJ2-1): DAMVIQNPRYQVTQFGKPVTLSCSQTLNHNVMYWYQQKSSQAPKLLFHYYDKDFNNEADTPDNFQSRRPNTSFCFLDIRSPGLGDTAMYLCATSGGLAVNEQFFGPGTRLTVL.

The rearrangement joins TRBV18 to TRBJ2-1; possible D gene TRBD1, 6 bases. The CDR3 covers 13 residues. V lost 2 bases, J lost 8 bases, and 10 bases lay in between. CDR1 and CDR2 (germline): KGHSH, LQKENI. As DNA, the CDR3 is TGTGCCAGCTCACCAACAGGGATGGATGAGCAGTTCTTC. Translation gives CASSPTGMDEQFF.

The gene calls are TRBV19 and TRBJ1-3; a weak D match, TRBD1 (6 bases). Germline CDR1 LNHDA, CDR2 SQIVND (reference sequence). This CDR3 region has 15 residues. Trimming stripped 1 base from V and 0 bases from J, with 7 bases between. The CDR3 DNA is TGTGCCAGTAGTATAGGACAGGACTCTGGAAACACCATATATTTT. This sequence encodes CASSIGQDSGNTIYF.

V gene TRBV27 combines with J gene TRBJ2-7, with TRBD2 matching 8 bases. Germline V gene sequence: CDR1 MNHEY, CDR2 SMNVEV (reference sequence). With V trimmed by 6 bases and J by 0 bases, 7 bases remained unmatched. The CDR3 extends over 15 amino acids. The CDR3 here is CASSQTGLASYEQYF. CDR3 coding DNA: TGTGCCAGCAGCCAGACAGGACTAGCCTCCTACGAGCAGTACTTC.

The CDR3 bases are TGCGCCAGCGGGGGGGCCGTTTACAATGAGCAGTTCTTC. It codes for CASGGAVYNEQFF. The chain joins TRBV5-1 to TRBJ2-1, with D tentatively TRBD2 (7 bases). The V gene lost 7 bases and the J gene lost 4 bases, with 12 bases spanning the gap. CDR3 length: 13 residues. Germline V gene sequence: CDR1 SGHRS, CDR2 YFSETQ.

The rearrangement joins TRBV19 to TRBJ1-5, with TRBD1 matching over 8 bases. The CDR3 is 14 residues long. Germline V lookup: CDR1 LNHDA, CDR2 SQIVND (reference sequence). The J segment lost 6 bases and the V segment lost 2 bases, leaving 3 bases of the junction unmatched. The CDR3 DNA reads TGTGCCAGTAGTATATCAGGGGGCTTTCAGCCCCAGCATTTT. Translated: CASSISGGFQPQHF.

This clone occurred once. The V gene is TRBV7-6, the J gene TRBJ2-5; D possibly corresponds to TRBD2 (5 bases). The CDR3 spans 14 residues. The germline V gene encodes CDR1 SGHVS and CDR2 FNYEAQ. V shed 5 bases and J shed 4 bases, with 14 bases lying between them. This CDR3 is CASSPSAGRETQYF. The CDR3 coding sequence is TGTGCCAGCAGCCCATCGGCGGGTCGAGAGACCCAGTACTTC.

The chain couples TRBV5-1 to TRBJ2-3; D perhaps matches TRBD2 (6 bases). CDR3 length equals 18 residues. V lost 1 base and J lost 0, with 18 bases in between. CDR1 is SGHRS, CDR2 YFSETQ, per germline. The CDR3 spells CASSLLGSAGQSTDTQYF. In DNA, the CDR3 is TGCGCCAGCAGCTTGTTGGGGTCAGCGGGCCAGAGCACAGATACGCAGTATTTT.

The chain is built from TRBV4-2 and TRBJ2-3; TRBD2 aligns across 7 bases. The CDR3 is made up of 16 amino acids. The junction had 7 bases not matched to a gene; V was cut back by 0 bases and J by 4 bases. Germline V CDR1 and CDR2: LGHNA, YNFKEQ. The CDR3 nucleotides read TGTGCCAGCAGCCAAGAACTAGCGATGTTGGCAGATACGCAGTATTTT. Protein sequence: CASSQELAMLADTQYF.

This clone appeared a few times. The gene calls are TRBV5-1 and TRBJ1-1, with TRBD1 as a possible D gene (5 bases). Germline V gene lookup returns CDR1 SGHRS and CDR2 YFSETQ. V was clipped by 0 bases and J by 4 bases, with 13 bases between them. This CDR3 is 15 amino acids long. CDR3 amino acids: CASSLVAGSGTEAFF. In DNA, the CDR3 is TGCGCCAGCAGCTTGGTTGCAGGGTCGGGCACTGAAGCTTTCTTT.

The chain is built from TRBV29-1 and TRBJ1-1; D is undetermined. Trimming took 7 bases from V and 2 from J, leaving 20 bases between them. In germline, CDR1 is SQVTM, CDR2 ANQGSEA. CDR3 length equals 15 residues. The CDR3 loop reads CSARDPGRGNTEAFF. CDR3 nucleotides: TGCAGCGCCCGGGATCCTGGGCGTGGCAACACTGAAGCTTTCTTT.

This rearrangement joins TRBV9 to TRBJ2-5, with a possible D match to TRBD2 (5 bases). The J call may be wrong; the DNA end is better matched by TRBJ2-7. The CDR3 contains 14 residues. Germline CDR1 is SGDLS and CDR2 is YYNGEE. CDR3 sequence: CASSVASGSYEQYF. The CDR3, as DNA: TGTGCCAGCAGCGTAGCGAGCGGCTCCTACGAGCAGTACTTC.

The CDR3 spells CATTRALNSPLHF. The CDR3 DNA reads TGTGCCACCACACGAGCGCTTAATTCACCCCTCCACTTT. The chain recombines TRBV6-1 with TRBJ1-6; no reliable D call. Trimming cost V 10 bases and J 6 bases, with 13 bases left between them. This CDR3 has 13 residues. Germline CDR1 and CDR2: MNHNS and SASEGT.

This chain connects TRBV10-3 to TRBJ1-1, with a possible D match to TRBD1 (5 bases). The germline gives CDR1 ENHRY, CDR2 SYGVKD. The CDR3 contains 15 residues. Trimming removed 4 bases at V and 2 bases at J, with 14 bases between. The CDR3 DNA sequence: TGTGCCATCAGTGTTAGTCGACAGAAAAACACTGAAGCTTTCTTT. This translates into CAISVSRQKNTEAFF.

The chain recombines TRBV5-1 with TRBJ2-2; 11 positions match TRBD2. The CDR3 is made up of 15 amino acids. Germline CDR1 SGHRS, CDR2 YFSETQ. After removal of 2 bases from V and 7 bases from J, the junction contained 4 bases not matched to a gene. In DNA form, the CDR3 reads TGCGCCAGCAGCTTCAGTCTAGCGGGAGGCGGGGAGCTGTTTTTT. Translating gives CASSFSLAGGGELFF.

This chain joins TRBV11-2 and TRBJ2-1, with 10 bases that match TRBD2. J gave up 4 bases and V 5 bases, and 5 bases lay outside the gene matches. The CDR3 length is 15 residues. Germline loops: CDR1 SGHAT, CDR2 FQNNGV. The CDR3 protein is CASSKGTSDYNEQFF. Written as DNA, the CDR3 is TGTGCCAGCAGCAAAGGGACTAGCGATTACAATGAGCAGTTCTTC.

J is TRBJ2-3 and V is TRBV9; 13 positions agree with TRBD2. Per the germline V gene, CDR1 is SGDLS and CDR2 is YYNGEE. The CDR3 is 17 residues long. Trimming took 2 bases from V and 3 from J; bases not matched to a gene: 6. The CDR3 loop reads CASSVGLAGSTTDTQYF. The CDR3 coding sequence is TGTGCCAGCAGCGTGGGACTAGCGGGATCCACAACAGATACGCAGTATTTT.

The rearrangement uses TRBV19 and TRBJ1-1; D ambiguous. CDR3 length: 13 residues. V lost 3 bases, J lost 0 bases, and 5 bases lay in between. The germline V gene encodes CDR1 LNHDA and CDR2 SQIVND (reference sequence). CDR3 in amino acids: CASSIEMNTEAFF. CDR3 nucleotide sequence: TGTGCCAGTAGTATCGAGATGAACACTGAAGCTTTCTTT.

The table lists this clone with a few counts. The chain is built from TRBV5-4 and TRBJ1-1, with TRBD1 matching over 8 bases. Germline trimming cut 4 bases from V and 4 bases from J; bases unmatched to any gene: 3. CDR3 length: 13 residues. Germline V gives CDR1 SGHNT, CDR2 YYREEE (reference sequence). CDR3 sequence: CASSQDRGTEAFF. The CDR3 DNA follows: TGTGCCAGCAGCCAAGACAGGGGCACTGAAGCTTTCTTT.

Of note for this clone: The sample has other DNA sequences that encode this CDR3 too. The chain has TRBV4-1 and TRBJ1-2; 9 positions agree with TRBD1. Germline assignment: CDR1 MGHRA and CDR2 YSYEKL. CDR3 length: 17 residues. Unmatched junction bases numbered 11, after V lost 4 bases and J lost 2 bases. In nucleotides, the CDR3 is TGCGCCAGCAGCCCGATGGACAGGGGACATGCCAACTATGGCTACACCTTC. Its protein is CASSPMDRGHANYGYTF.

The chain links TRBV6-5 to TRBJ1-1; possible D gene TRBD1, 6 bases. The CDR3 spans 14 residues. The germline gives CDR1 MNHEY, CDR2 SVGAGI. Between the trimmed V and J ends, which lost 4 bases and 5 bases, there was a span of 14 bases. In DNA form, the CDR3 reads TGTGCCAGCAGTTCTCTTTTAACAGGGACTGAAGCTTTCTTT. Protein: CASSSLLTGTEAFF.

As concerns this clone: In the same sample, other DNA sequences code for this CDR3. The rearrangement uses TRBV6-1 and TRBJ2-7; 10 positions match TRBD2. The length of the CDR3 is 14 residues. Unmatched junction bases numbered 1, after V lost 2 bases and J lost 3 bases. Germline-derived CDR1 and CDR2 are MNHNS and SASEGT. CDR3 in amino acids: CASSESSGSYEQYF. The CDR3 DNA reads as TGTGCCAGCAGTGAATCTAGCGGGAGCTACGAGCAGTACTTC.

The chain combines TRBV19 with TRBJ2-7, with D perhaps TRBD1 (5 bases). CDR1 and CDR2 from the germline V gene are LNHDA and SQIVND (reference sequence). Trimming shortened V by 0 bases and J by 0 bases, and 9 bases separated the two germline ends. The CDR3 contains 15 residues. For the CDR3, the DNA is TGTGCCAGTAGTATAGAAGCCGACAGCTCCTACGAGCAGTACTTC. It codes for CASSIEADSSYEQYF.

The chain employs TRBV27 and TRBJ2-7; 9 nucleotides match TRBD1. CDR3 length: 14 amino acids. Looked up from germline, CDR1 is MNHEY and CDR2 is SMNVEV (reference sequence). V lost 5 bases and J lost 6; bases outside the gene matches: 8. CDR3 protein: CASSPGQGLAEQYF. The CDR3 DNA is TGTGCCAGCAGTCCGGGACAGGGTTTGGCCGAGCAGTACTTC.

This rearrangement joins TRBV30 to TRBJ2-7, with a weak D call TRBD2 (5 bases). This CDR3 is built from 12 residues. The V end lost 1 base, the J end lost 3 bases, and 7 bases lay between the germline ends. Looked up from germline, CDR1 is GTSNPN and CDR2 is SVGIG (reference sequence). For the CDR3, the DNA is TGTGCCTGGAGTGACCGGGACTACGAGCAGTACTTC. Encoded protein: CAWSDRDYEQYF.

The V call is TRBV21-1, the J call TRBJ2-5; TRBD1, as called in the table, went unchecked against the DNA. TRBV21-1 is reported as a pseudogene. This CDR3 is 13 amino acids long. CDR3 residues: CASSNEGAETQYF. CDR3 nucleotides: TGTGCCAGCAGCAACGAAGGGGCGGAGACCCAGTACTTC.

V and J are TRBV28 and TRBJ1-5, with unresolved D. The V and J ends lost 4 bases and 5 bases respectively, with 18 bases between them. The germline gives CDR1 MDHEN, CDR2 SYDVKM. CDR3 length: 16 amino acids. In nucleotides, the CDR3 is TGTGCCAGCAGTTCCCGACTGGCAATTCCGGATCAGCCCCAGCATTTT. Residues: CASSSRLAIPDQPQHF. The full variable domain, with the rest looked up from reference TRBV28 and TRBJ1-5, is DVKVTQSSRYLVKRTGEKVFLECVQDMDHENMFWYRQDPGLGLRLIYFSYDVKMKEKGDIPEGYSVSREKKERFSLILESASTNQTSMYLCASSSRLAIPDQPQHFGDGTRLSIL.